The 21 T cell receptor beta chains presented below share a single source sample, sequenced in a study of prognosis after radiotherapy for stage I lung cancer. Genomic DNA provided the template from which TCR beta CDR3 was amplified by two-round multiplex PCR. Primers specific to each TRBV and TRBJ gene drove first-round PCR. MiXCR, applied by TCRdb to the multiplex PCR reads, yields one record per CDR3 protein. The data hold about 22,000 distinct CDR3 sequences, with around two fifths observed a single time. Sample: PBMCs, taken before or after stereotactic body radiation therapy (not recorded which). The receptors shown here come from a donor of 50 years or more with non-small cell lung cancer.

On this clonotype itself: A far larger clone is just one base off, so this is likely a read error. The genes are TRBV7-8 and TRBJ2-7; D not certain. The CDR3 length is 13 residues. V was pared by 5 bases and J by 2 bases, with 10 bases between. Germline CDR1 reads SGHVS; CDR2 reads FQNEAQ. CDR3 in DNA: TGTGCCAGCAGCAGCGTGGTCCCCTACGAGCAGTACTTC. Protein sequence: CASSSVVPYEQYF.

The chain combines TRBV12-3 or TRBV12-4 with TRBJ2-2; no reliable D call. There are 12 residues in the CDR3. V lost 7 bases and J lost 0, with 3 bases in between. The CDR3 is CASIPNTGELFF. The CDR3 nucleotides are TGTGCCAGCATCCCGAACACCGGGGAGCTGTTTTTT.

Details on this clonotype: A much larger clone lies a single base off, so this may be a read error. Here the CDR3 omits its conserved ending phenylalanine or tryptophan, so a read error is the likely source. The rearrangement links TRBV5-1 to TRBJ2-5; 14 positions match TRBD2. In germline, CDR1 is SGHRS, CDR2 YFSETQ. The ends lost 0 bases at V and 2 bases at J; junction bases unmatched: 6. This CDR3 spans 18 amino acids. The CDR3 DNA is TGCGCCAGCAGCTTGGTGGGACTAGCGGGGGCGAATCAAGAGACCCAGTACCTC. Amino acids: CASSLVGLAGANQETQYL.

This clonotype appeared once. CDR3 in DNA: TGTGCCGCAATGGGACAGGGGGCAGATGGCTACACCTTC. Translating gives CAAMGQGADGYTF. The J gene is TRBJ1-2, the V gene TRBV7-9, with 12 bases lining up with TRBD1. In germline, CDR1 is SEHNR, CDR2 FQNEAQ (reference sequence). The CDR3 covers 13 residues. After removal of 11 bases from V and 6 bases from J, the junction contained 7 bases not matched to a gene. The full variable domain, its missing parts supplied by reference TRBV7-9 and TRBJ1-2, is DTGVSQNPRHKITKRGQNVTFRCDPISEHNRLYWYRQTLGQGPEFLTYFQNEAQLEKSRLLSDRFSAERPKGSFSTLEIQRTEQGDSAMYLCAAMGQGADGYTFGSGTRLTVV.

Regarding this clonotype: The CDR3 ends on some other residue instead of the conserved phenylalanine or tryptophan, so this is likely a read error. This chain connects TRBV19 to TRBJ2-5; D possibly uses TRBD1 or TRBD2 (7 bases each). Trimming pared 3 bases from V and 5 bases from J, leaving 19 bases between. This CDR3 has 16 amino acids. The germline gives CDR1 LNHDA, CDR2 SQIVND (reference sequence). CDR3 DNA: TGTGCCAGTAGTATCGGAGGGGGCGGGGGTGTTGAGACCCAGTACCTC. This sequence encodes CASSIGGGGGVETQYL.

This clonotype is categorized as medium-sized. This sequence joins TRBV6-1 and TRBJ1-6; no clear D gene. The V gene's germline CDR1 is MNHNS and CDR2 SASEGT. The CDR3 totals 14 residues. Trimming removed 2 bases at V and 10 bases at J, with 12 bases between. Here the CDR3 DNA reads TGTGCCAGCAGTGAACTCTGGGAGGGATCACCCCTCCACTTT. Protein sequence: CASSELWEGSPLHF.

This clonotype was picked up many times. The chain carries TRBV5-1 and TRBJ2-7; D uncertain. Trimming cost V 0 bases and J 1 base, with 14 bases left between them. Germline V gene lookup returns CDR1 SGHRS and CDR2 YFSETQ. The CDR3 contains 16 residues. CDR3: CASSLGGATGSYEQYF. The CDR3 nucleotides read TGCGCCAGCAGCTTGGGCGGTGCTACCGGTTCCTACGAGCAGTACTTC.

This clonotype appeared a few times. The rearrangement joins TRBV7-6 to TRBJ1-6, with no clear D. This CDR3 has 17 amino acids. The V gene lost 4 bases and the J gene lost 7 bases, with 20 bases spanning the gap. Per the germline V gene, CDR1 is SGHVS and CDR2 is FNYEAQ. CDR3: CASSSRTGTRSNSPLHF. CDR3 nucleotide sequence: TGTGCCAGCAGCTCCCGAACGGGTACACGGTCAAATTCACCCCTCCACTTT.

The CDR3 region has the DNA TGTGCCAGCAGCCAAGCTGTCGGGGGAACAGATACGCAGTATTTT. Protein sequence: CASSQAVGGTDTQYF. The rearrangement uses TRBV3-1 and TRBJ2-3, with D perhaps matching TRBD2 (6 bases). The germline V gene has CDR1 LGHDT and CDR2 YNNKEL (reference sequence). The V end was cut by 1 base, the J end by 3 bases, with 11 bases between. This CDR3 comprises 15 residues.

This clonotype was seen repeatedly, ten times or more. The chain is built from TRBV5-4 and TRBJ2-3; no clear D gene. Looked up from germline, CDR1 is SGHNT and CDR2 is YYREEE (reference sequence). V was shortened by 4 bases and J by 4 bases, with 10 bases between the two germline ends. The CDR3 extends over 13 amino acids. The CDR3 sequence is CASSAARSDTQYF. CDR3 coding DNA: TGTGCCAGCAGCGCGGCTAGATCAGATACGCAGTATTTT.

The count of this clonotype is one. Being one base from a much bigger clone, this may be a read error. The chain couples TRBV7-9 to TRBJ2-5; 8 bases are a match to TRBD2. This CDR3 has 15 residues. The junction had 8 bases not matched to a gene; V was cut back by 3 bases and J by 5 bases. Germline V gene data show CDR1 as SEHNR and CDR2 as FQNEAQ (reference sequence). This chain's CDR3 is CASSFMRGVGETQYF. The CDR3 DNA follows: TGTGCCAGCAGCTTTATGCGGGGGGTGGGGGAGACCCAGTACTTC.

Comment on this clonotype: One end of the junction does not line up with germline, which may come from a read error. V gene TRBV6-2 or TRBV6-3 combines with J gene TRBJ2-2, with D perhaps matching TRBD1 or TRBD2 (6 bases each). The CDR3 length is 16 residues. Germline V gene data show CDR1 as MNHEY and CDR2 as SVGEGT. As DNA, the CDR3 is TGTACCAGCAGCACCCTGCTGGGGGGCTACACCGGGGAGCTGTTTTTT. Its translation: CTSSTLLGGYTGELFF.

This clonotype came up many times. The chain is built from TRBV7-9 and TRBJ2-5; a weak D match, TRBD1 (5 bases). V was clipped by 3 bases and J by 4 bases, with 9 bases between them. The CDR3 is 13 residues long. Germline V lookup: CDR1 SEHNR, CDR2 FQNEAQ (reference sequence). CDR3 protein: CASSFWGGETQYF. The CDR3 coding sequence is TGTGCCAGCAGCTTTTGGGGCGGAGAGACCCAGTACTTC.

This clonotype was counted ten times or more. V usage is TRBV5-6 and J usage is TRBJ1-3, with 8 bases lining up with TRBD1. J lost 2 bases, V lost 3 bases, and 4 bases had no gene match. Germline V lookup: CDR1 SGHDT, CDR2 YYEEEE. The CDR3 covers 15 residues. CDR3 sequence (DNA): TGTGCCAGCAGCTACACAGGGGGTACTGGAAACACCATATATTTT. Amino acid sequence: CASSYTGGTGNTIYF.

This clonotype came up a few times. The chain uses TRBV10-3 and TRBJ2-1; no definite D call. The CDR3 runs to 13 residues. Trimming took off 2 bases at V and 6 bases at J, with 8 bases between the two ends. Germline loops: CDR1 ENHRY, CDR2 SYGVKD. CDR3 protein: CAISENPFNEQFF. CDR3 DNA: TGTGCCATCAGTGAGAATCCTTTCAATGAGCAGTTCTTC.

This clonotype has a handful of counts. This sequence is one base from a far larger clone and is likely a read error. Here the CDR3 reads CASSPGTANNGQFF. As DNA, the CDR3 is TGTGCCAGCAGTCCTGGGACAGCGAACAATGGGCAGTTCTTC. The chain couples TRBV6-2 or TRBV6-3 to TRBJ2-1, with 7 nucleotides matching TRBD1. The CDR3 contains 14 residues. Germline-derived CDR1 and CDR2 are MNHEY and SVGEGT.

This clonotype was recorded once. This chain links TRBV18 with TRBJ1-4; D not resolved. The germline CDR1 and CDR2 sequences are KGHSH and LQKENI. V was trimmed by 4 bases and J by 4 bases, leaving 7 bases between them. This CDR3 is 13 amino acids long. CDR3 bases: TGTGCCAGCTCACGCATTGGTAATGAAAAACTGTTTTTT. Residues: CASSRIGNEKLFF. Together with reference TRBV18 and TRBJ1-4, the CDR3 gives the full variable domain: NAGVMQNPRHLVRRRGQEARLRCSPMKGHSHVYWYRQLPEEGLKFMVYLQKENIIDESGMPKERFSAEFPKEGPSILRIQQVVRGDSAAYFCASSRIGNEKLFFGSGTQLSVL.

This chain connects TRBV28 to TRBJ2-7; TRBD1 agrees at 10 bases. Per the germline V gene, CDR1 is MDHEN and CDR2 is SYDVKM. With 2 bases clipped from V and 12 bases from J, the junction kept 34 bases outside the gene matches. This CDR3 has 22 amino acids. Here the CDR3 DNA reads TGTGCCAGCAGTTTAGGGACAGGGGACCTCACTCAGATAGTTCCTACGAGCAGTACTTGGTACTTC. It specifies CASSLGTGDLTQIVPTSSTWYF.

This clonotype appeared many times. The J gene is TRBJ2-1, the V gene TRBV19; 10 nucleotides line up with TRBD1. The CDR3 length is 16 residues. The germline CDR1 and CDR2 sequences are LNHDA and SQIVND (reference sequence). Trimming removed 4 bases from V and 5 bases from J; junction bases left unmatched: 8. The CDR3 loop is CASSKTGTGAHNEQFF. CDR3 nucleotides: TGTGCCAGTAGTAAAACCGGGACAGGGGCCCACAATGAGCAGTTCTTC.

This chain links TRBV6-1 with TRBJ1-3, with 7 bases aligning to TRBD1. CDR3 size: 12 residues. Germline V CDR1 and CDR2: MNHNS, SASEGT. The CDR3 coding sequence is TGTGCAGGGGGCGCGGGCGGAAACACCATATATTTT. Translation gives CAGGAGGNTIYF.

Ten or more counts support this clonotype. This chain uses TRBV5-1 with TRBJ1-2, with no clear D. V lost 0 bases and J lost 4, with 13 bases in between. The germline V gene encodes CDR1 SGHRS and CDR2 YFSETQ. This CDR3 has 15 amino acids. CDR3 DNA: TGCGCCAGCAGCTTGGCCGGGATCGGTAGCTATGGCTACACCTTC. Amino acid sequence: CASSLAGIGSYGYTF.